Following are 2 T cell receptor beta chains from one sample sequenced in a study of breast tumors, draining lymph nodes, adjacent tissues. Axillary draining lymph nodes of breast cancer patients supplied the node samples. TCRdb reprocessed the multiplex PCR reads via MiXCR and lists one record per CDR3 protein. Among some 130,000 distinct CDR3 sequences listed, 15% to 20% were seen once. The sample was axillary lymph node tissue. All receptors come from a female donor with breast cancer. Some clones in this sample may be carry-over from other donors' samples.

In this sample, this clonotype turned up many times. The chain couples TRBV7-9 to TRBJ1-2; 8 bases line up with TRBD1. From germline, CDR1 is SEHNR and CDR2 FQNEAQ (reference sequence). This CDR3 spans 20 amino acids. Trimming at V came to 5 bases and at J to 2 bases, leaving 22 bases not matched to a gene. The CDR3 DNA reads as TGTGCCAGCAGCAATAAACCCCGCGGGACAGGCGACGAACGCAACTATGGCTACACCTTC. This encodes CASSNKPRGTGDERNYGYTF. Full variable domain (remainder filled in from reference TRBV7-9 and TRBJ1-2): DTGVSQNPRHKITKRGQNVTFRCDPISEHNRLYWYRQTLGQGPEFLTYFQNEAQLEKSRLLSDRFSAERPKGSFSTLEIQRTEQGDSAMYLCASSNKPRGTGDERNYGYTFGSGTRLTVV.

With respect to this clonotype: Since a much larger clone is just one base distant, this may be a read error. The CDR3 is CASSLIPLFSFFDPRVGDTQYF. For the CDR3, the DNA is TGTGCCAGCAGCTTAATCCCGCTATTTTCTTTTTTCGATCCGAGAGTTGGAGATACGCAGTATTTT. The V call is TRBV7-9, the J call TRBJ2-3; D not certain. Deletions cut 2 bases from V and 5 bases from J, with 35 bases between. The CDR3 extends over 22 amino acids. The germline V gene has CDR1 SEHNR and CDR2 FQNEAQ (reference sequence).